The next 23 T cell receptor beta chains were all read from a single sample in a study of identical twins. TCRdb ran MiXCR on the 5' RACE reads and lists one entry per CDR3 protein. Here the sample spans 350,000 to 500,000 distinct CDR3 sequences, around 18% being singletons. Sample: naive T cells sorted from blood. Every receptor here comes from a middle-aged man in good health.

The gene calls are TRBV3-1 and TRBJ1-5, with D perhaps matching TRBD1 (6 bases). Trimming pared 2 bases from V and 5 bases from J, leaving 10 bases between. Germline CDR1 is LGHDT and CDR2 is YNNKEL (reference sequence). The CDR3 runs 14 residues. CDR3 protein: CASSQQGYYQPQHF. CDR3 bases: TGTGCCAGCAGCCAACAGGGGTACTATCAGCCCCAGCATTTT.

This clonotype was counted at least ten times. The genes are TRBV20-1 and TRBJ2-7; D assignment may be TRBD1 or TRBD2 (5 bases each). The CDR3 spans 13 residues. Trimming shortened V by 5 bases and J by 7 bases, and 18 bases separated the two germline ends. Germline-derived CDR1 and CDR2 are DFQATT and SNEGSKA (reference sequence). Here the CDR3 reads CSAAGTAREEQYF. CDR3 nucleotides: TGCAGTGCTGCCGGGACCGCAAGGGAGGAGCAGTACTTC.

There are many counts of this clonotype. The rearrangement links TRBV15 to TRBJ2-1; 7 bases are shared with TRBD1. The CDR3 is made up of 15 amino acids. CDR1 and CDR2 (germline): LNHNV, YYDKDF (reference sequence). J lost 5 bases, V lost 4 bases, and 8 bases had no gene match. CDR3 DNA sequence: TGTGCCACCAGCATGGAGGACAGGCCCGACAATGAGCAGTTCTTC. As protein: CATSMEDRPDNEQFF. Combining the CDR3 with reference TRBV15 and TRBJ2-1 gives the whole variable domain DAMVIQNPRYQVTQFGKPVTLSCSQTLNHNVMYWYQQKSSQAPKLLFHYYDKDFNNEADTPDNFQSRRPNTSFCFLDIRSPGLGDTAMYLCATSMEDRPDNEQFFGPGTRLTVL.

This clonotype was detected many times. The chain is built from TRBV20-1 and TRBJ1-1; no firm D call. V lost 3 bases and J lost 1, with 15 bases in between. Per germline, CDR1 DFQATT and CDR2 SNEGSKA (reference sequence). This CDR3 comprises 15 residues. This CDR3 reads CSARPSGLTNTEAFF. The CDR3 region has the DNA TGCAGTGCTAGGCCATCGGGGTTAACGAACACTGAAGCTTTCTTT.

This chain uses TRBV27 with TRBJ2-1, with a weak D call TRBD1 (5 bases). V was trimmed by 0 bases and J by 2 bases, leaving 11 bases between them. Germline lookup yields CDR1 MNHEY and CDR2 SMNVEV (reference sequence). CDR3 length equals 16 residues. As DNA, the CDR3 is TGTGCCAGCAGTTTATCGTTAGGGGTGGCCTACAATGAGCAGTTCTTC. The encoded protein is CASSLSLGVAYNEQFF.

This clonotype showed up just a few times. CDR3 protein: CASSQDSQQFF. DNA of the CDR3: TGCGCCAGCAGTCAGGACAGTCAGCAGTTCTTC. The chain combines TRBV5-1 with TRBJ2-1; TRBD1 might be the D (6 bases). The CDR3 length is 11 residues. V was clipped by 5 bases and J by 11 bases, with 11 bases between them. Germline values: CDR1 SGHRS, CDR2 YFSETQ.

The rearrangement joins TRBV6-1 to TRBJ2-4; the match to TRBD1 covers 9 bases. Looked up from germline, CDR1 is MNHNS and CDR2 is SASEGT. This CDR3 contains 15 residues. The V and J ends lost 6 bases and 2 bases, in that order; junction bases with no gene match: 5. In nucleotides, the CDR3 is TGTGCCAGCAGCGGGACAGGGTTATCCAAAAACATTCAGTACTTC. Its protein product is CASSGTGLSKNIQYF.

Many counts were recorded for this clonotype. This chain links TRBV4-3 with TRBJ2-7; possibly TRBD2 for D (6 bases). The CDR3 is made up of 18 amino acids. CDR1 LGHNA and CDR2 YSLEER come from the germline V gene. Trimming shortened V by 0 bases and J by 2 bases, and 20 bases separated the two germline ends. CDR3 amino acids: CASSQEGRWGRIPYEQYF. CDR3 coding DNA: TGCGCCAGCAGCCAAGAAGGGAGGTGGGGGAGGATCCCCTACGAGCAGTACTTC.

This clonotype appeared a single time. This chain links TRBV20-1 with TRBJ1-5; the D is unclear. With 5 bases removed from V and 6 bases from J, the gap between germline ends came to 11 bases. Germline CDR1 reads DFQATT; CDR2 reads SNEGSKA (reference sequence). This CDR3 is built from 12 residues. The CDR3 coding sequence is TGCAGTGCTTTGGACGGGAGTCAGCCCCAGCATTTT. Its translation is CSALDGSQPQHF.

This clonotype has a count of ten or more. The J gene is TRBJ2-1, the V gene TRBV5-1; 7 bases agree with TRBD2. The CDR3 is 16 amino acids. J gave up 2 bases and V 0 bases, and 5 bases lay outside the gene matches. Per germline, CDR1 SGHRS and CDR2 YFSETQ. The CDR3 DNA is TGCGCCAGCAGCTTGGGTGCGGGAGAAGCCTACAATGAGCAGTTCTTC. Amino acids: CASSLGAGEAYNEQFF. The complete variable domain, with remaining parts taken from reference TRBV5-1 and TRBJ2-1, reads KAGVTQTPRYLIKTRGQQVTLSCSPISGHRSVSWYQQTPGQGLQFLFEYFSETQRNKGNFPGRFSGRQFSNSRSEMNVSTLELGDSALYLCASSLGAGEAYNEQFFGPGTRLTVL.

This clonotype was counted a few times. This chain connects TRBV11-2 to TRBJ2-1, with TRBD2 identical over 12 bases. J lost 3 bases, V lost 2 bases, and 11 bases had no gene match. This CDR3 is built from 19 residues. CDR1 is SGHAT, CDR2 FQNNGV, per germline. The CDR3 bases are TGTGCCAGCAGCTTACAGTCCGGGACTAGCGGGCCCGGCTACAATGAGCAGTTCTTC. Its protein product is CASSLQSGTSGPGYNEQFF.

This clonotype was seen a few times. V gene TRBV18 combines with J gene TRBJ1-3; D possibly corresponds to TRBD1 (6 bases). From germline, CDR1 is KGHSH and CDR2 LQKENI. Trimming pared 2 bases from V and 1 base from J, leaving 12 bases between. This CDR3 has 16 residues. In DNA form, the CDR3 reads TGTGCCAGCTCACCAGGGACACCTGCGTCTGGAAACACCATATATTTT. Translating it yields CASSPGTPASGNTIYF.

V is TRBV6-1 and J is TRBJ1-4; 10 nucleotides match TRBD1. CDR3 length: 15 residues. Germline assignment: CDR1 MNHNS and CDR2 SASEGT. J gave up 12 bases and V 5 bases, and 12 bases lay outside the gene matches. The chain's CDR3 is CASSPPGTGVGELFF. The CDR3 DNA reads TGTGCCAGCAGTCCCCCCGGGACAGGGGTGGGAGAACTGTTTTTT.

This clonotype was observed a few times. This chain connects TRBV20-1 to TRBJ2-7; 7 nucleotides align to TRBD1. Germline CDR1 and CDR2: DFQATT and SNEGSKA (reference sequence). V dropped 6 bases and J dropped 4; count of bases not matched to a gene: 6. CDR3 length equals 12 residues. CDR3 residues: CSAQGQVYEQYF. The CDR3 nucleotides are TGCAGTGCACAAGGACAGGTTTACGAGCAGTACTTC.

This clonotype was detected only once. The rearrangement links TRBV7-8 to TRBJ2-3; a possible D gene is TRBD1 (5 bases). Trimming took off 5 bases at V and 7 bases at J, with 16 bases between the two ends. CDR1 and CDR2 from the germline V gene are SGHVS and FQNEAQ. The CDR3 covers 14 residues. The CDR3 sequence: CASSGRYGANTQYF. The CDR3 nucleotides read TGTGCCAGCAGCGGCCGATATGGGGCGAATACGCAGTATTTT.

This clonotype showed up many times. This rearrangement joins TRBV24-1 to TRBJ2-1, with 8 bases fitting TRBD2. V gave up 4 bases and J gave up 5 bases; unmatched junction bases: 6. CDR3 size: 15 residues. Germline V lookup: CDR1 KGHDR, CDR2 SFDVKD. This chain's CDR3 is CATSDPSGGNNEQFF. The CDR3 bases are TGTGCCACCAGTGACCCCAGCGGGGGCAACAATGAGCAGTTCTTC.

The V gene is TRBV6-2 or TRBV6-3, the J gene TRBJ2-1; TRBD2 aligns across 8 bases. From germline, CDR1 is MNHEY and CDR2 SVGEGT. V shed 6 bases and J 6 bases; nucleotides not matched to a gene: 7. The CDR3 is 14 amino acids. DNA for the CDR3: TGTGCCAGCAGCTCGGGACTAGGTCTCAATGAGCAGTTCTTC. Protein sequence: CASSSGLGLNEQFF.

J is TRBJ2-7 and V is TRBV28, with D perhaps matching TRBD2 (5 bases). Germline-derived CDR1 and CDR2 are MDHEN and SYDVKM. The CDR3 runs to 14 residues. Trimming pared 3 bases from V and 5 bases from J, leaving 14 bases between. CDR3 residues: CASSFSPGNDEQYF. The DNA of the CDR3 is TGTGCCAGCAGTTTTTCGCCGGGAAACGACGAGCAGTACTTC.

The table lists this clonotype with a few counts. The V call is TRBV7-2, the J call TRBJ2-3; 11 bases align to TRBD2. The V and J ends lost 6 bases and 2 bases, in that order; junction bases with no gene match: 10. From germline, CDR1 is SGHTA and CDR2 FQGNSA. The CDR3 is 17 amino acids. CDR3 in DNA: TGTGCCAGCAGTTATAGCGGGAGGGTCTCCCTCACAGATACGCAGTATTTT. It encodes CASSYSGRVSLTDTQYF. The complete variable domain, with remaining parts taken from reference TRBV7-2 and TRBJ2-3, reads GAGVSQSPSNKVTEKGKDVELRCDPISGHTALYWYRQSLGQGLEFLIYFQGNSAPDKSGLPSDRFSAERTGGSVSTLTIQRTQQEDSAVYLCASSYSGRVSLTDTQYFGPGTRLTVL.

This clonotype was observed a handful of times. This chain connects TRBV20-1 to TRBJ2-5; D is ambiguous. The CDR3 totals 13 residues. Germline lookup yields CDR1 DFQATT and CDR2 SNEGSKA (reference sequence). Trimming left V 6 bases short and J 7 bases short, with 18 bases between. The CDR3 reads CSAPGPSKVTQYF. The CDR3, as DNA: TGCAGTGCCCCTGGACCCTCAAAGGTGACCCAGTACTTC.

CDR3 loop: CASSYTATGANYEQYF. CDR3 sequence (DNA): TGTGCCAGCAGCTACACCGCGACAGGGGCTAACTACGAGCAGTACTTC. This sequence joins TRBV11-1 and TRBJ2-7; 8 bases align to TRBD1. CDR3 length: 16 residues. Germline CDR1 is SGHAT and CDR2 is FQDESV (reference sequence). The ends lost 4 bases at V and 3 bases at J; junction bases unmatched: 11.

This clonotype was recorded a few times. The chain recombines TRBV10-3 with TRBJ1-4; the match to TRBD1 covers 10 bases. Germline V CDR1 and CDR2: ENHRY, SYGVKD. The CDR3 extends over 15 amino acids. V dropped 0 bases and J dropped 5; count of bases not matched to a gene: 0. CDR3 nucleotide sequence: TGTGCCATCAGTGAGTCGGGACAGGGGAATGAAAAACTGTTTTTT. Its protein is CAISESGQGNEKLFF.

The rearrangement uses TRBV28 and TRBJ2-5; TRBD2 matches at 11 bases. The V gene end was trimmed by 4 bases and the J gene end by 5 bases; junction bases not matched to a gene: 6. This CDR3 contains 15 residues. Germline V gene lookup returns CDR1 MDHEN and CDR2 SYDVKM. CDR3 region: CASSSIAGGSETQYF. The CDR3 region has the DNA TGTGCCAGCAGTTCTATAGCGGGGGGGTCGGAGACCCAGTACTTC.